This TCR beta chain came from a study of blood T cell repertoires in COVID-19. The study recruited people aged about 18 to 95 years across about 25 US areas. Assay: immunoSEQ multiplex PCR; the TCRdb copy retains only in-frame clones and omits some. Here the sample spans around 470,000 clones, about nine tenths being singletons. This CDR3 has 16 amino acids. Germline-derived CDR1 and CDR2 are SGHDN and FVKESK. The V segment lost 3 bases and the J segment 0 bases; nucleotides outside the gene matches: 4. This chain connects TRBV14 to TRBJ2-7, with 11 bases aligning to TRBD2. The clonotype comes from a man between 18 and 35 years old who had recovered from COVID-19. Sequenced material: PBMCs or T cells enriched from blood (not recorded which). CDR3 nucleotides: TGTGCCAGCAGCCAGATCGGACTAGCGGGCTCCTACGAGCAGTACTTC. Its protein is CASSQIGLAGSYEQYF.